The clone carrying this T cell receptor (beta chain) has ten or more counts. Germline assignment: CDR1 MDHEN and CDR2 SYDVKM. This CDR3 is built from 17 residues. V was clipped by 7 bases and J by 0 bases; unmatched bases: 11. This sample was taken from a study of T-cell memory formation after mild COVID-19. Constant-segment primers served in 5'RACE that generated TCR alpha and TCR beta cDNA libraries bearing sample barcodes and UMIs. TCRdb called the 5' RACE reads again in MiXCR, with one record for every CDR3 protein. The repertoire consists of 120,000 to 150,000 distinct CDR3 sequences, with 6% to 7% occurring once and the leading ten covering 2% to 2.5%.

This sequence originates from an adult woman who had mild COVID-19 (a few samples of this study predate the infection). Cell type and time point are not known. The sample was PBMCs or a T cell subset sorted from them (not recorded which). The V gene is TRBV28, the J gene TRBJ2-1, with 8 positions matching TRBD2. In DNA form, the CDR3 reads TGTGCCAGCATCAACTCCGCGGGGGGAAGCTCCTACAATGAGCAGTTCTTC. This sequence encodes CASINSAGGSSYNEQFF.